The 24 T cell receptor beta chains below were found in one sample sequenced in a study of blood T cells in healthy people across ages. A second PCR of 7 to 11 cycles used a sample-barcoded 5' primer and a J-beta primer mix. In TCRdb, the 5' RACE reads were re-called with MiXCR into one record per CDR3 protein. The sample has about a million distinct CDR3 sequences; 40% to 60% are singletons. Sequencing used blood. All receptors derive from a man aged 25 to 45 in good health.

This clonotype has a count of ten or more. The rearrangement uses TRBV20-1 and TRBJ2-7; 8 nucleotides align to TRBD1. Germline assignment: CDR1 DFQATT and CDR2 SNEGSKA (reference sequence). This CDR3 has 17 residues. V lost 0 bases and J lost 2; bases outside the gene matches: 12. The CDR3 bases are TGCAGTGCTAGAGAGTCCAAATCACAGGGGGATACCTACGAGCAGTACTTC. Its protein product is CSARESKSQGDTYEQYF.

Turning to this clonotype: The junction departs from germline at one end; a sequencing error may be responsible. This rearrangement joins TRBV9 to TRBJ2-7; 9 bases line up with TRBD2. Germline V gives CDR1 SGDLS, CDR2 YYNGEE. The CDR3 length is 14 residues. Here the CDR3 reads CTSSVGGLANEQYF. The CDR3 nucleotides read TGTACCAGCAGCGTAGGGGGACTAGCCAACGAGCAGTACTTC.

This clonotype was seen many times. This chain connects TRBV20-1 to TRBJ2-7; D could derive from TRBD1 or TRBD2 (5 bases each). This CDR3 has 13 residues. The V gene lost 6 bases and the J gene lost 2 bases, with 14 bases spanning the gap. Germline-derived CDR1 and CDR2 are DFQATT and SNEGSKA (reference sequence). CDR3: CSALRDAAYEQYF. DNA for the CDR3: TGCAGTGCCTTGAGGGACGCCGCCTACGAGCAGTACTTC.

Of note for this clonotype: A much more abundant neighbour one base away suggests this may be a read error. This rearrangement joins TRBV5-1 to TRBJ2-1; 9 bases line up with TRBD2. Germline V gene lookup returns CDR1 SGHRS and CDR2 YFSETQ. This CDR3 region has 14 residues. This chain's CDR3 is CASTSAGGYNKQFF. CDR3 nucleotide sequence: TGCGCCAGCACCTCAGCGGGGGGCTACAATAAGCAGTTCTTC.

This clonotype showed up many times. The CDR3 DNA sequence: TGTGCCAGCAGCGGATCTAATTCTGAGCAGTTCTTC. As protein: CASSGSNSEQFF. J is TRBJ2-1 and V is TRBV9; D is unresolved. This CDR3 spans 12 amino acids. Trimming took off 3 bases at V and 9 bases at J, with 10 bases between the two ends. Germline V gene sequence: CDR1 SGDLS, CDR2 YYNGEE.

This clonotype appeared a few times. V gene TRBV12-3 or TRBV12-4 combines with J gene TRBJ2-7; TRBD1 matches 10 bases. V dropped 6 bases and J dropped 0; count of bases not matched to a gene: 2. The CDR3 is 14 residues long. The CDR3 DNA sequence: TGTGCCAGCAGAGGGACAGGGGCCTCCTACGAGCAGTACTTC. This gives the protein CASRGTGASYEQYF.

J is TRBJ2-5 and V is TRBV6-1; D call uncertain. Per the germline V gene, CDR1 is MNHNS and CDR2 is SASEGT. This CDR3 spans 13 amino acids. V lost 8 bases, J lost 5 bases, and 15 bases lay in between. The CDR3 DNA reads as TGTGCCAGCGGAATGCGCTCGGCGGAGACCCAGTACTTC. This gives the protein CASGMRSAETQYF.

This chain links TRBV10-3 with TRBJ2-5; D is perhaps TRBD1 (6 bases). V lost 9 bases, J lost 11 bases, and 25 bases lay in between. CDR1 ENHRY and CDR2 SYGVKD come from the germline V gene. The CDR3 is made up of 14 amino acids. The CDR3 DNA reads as TGTGCCATTCGCCGGGACAACCAGGGCAATGAGCAGTACTTC. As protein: CAIRRDNQGNEQYF.

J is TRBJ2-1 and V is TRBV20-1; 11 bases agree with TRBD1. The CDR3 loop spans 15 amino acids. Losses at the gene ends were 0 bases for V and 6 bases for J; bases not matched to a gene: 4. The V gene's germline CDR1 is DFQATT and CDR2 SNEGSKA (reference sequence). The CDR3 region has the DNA TGCAGTGCTAGAGATCCGGGACAGGGGGGCAATGAGCAGTTCTTC. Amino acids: CSARDPGQGGNEQFF.

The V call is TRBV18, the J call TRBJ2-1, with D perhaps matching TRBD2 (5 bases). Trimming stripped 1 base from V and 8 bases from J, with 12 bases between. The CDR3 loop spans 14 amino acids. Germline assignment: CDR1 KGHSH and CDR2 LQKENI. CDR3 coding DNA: TGTGCCAGCTCACCACTCGAGGGATCCCATGAGCAGTTCTTC. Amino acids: CASSPLEGSHEQFF. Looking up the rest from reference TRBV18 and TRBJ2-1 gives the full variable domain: NAGVMQNPRHLVRRRGQEARLRCSPMKGHSHVYWYRQLPEEGLKFMVYLQKENIIDESGMPKERFSAEFPKEGPSILRIQQVVRGDSAAYFCASSPLEGSHEQFFGPGTRLTVL.

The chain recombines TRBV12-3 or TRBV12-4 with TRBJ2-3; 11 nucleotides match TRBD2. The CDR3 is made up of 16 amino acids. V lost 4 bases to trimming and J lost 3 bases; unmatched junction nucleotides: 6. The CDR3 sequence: CASSYLPSGGTDTQYF. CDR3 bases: TGTGCCAGCAGTTACCTTCCTAGCGGGGGGACAGATACGCAGTATTTT.

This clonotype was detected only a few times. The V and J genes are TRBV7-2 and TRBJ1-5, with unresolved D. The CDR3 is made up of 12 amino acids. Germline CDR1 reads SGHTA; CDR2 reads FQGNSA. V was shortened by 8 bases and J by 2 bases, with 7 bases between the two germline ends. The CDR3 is CASCTGNQPQHF. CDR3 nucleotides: TGTGCCAGCTGCACCGGCAATCAGCCCCAGCATTTT.

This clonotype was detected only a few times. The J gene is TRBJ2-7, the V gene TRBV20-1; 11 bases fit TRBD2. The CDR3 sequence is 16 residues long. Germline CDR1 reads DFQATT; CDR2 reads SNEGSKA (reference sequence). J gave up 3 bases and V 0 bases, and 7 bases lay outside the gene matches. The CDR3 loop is CSARDPTGTSGYEQYF. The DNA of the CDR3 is TGCAGTGCTAGAGATCCCACCGGGACTAGCGGCTACGAGCAGTACTTC.

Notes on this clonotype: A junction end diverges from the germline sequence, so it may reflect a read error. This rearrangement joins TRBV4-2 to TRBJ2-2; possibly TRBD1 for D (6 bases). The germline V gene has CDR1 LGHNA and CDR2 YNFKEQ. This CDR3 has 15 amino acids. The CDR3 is CAGSRATGSTGELFF. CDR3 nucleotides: TGTGCCGGCAGCCGCGCAACAGGGTCCACCGGGGAGCTGTTTTTT.

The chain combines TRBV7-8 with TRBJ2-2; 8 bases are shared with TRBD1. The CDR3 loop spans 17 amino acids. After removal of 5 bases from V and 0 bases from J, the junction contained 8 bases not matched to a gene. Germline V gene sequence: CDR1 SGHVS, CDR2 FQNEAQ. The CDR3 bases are TGTGCCAGCAGCCAAATCGCGACAGGGGCGAACACCGGGGAGCTGTTTTTT. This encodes CASSQIATGANTGELFF. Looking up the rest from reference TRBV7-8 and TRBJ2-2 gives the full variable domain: GAGVSQSPRYKVAKRGQDVALRCDPISGHVSLFWYQQALGQGPEFLTYFQNEAQLDKSGLPSDRFFAERPEGSVSTLKIQRTQQEDSAVYLCASSQIATGANTGELFFGEGSRLTVL.

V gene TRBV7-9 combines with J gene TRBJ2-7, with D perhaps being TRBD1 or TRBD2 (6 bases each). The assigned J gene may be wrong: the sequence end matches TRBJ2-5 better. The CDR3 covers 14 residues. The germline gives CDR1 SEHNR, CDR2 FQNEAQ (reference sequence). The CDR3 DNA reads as TGTGCCAGCAGCTTATCACAGGGAGGCCAGACCCAGTACTTC. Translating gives CASSLSQGGQTQYF.

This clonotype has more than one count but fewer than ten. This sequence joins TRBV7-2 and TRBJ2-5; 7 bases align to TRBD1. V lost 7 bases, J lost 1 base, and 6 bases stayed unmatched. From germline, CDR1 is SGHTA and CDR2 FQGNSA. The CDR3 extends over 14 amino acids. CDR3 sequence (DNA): TGTGCCAGCACCCCGACAGGGTCCCAAGAGACCCAGTACTTC. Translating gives CASTPTGSQETQYF.

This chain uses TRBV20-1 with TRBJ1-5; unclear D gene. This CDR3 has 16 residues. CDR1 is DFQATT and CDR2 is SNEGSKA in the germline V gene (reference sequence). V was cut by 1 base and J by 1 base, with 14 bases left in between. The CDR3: CSARVAGLRSNQPQHF. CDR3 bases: TGCAGTGCTAGAGTCGCAGGTCTGAGAAGCAATCAGCCCCAGCATTTT.

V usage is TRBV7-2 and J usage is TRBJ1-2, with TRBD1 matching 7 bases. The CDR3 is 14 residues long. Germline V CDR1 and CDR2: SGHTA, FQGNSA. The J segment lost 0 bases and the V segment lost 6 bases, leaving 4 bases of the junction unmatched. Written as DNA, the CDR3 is TGTGCCAGCAGGGATACAGGGGCTAACTATGGCTACACCTTC. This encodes CASRDTGANYGYTF.

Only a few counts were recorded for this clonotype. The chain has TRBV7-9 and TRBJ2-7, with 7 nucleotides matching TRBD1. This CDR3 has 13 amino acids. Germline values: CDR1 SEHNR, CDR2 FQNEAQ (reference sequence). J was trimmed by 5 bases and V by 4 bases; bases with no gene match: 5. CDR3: CASSYGTANEQYF. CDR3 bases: TGTGCCAGCAGCTATGGGACAGCGAACGAGCAGTACTTC.

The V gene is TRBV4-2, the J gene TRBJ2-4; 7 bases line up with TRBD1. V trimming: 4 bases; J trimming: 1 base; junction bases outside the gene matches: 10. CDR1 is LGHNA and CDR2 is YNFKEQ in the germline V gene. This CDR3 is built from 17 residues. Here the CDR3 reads CASSLLEGAQAKNIQYF. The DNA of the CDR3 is TGTGCCAGCAGCCTCCTTGAGGGGGCGCAGGCCAAAAACATTCAGTACTTC.

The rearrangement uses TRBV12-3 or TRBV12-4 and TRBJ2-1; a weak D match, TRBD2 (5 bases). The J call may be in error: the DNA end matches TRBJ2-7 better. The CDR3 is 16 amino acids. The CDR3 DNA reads TGTGCCAGCAGTTTACGCGGGTCCGACTCCTACAATGAGCAGTACTTC. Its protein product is CASSLRGSDSYNEQYF.

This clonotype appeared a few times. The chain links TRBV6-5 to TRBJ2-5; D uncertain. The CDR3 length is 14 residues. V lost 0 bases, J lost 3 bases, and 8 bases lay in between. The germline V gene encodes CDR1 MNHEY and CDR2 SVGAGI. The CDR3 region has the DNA TGTGCCAGCAGTTACTCCGGCAGTAAAGAGACCCAGTACTTC. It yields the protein CASSYSGSKETQYF.

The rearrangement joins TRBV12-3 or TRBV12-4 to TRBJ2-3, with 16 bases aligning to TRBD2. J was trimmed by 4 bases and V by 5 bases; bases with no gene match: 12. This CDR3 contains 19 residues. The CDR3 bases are TGTGCCAGCAGTGGGGGGACTAGCGGGGGGGCCTTCGTTTCAGATACGCAGTATTTT. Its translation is CASSGGTSGGAFVSDTQYF.